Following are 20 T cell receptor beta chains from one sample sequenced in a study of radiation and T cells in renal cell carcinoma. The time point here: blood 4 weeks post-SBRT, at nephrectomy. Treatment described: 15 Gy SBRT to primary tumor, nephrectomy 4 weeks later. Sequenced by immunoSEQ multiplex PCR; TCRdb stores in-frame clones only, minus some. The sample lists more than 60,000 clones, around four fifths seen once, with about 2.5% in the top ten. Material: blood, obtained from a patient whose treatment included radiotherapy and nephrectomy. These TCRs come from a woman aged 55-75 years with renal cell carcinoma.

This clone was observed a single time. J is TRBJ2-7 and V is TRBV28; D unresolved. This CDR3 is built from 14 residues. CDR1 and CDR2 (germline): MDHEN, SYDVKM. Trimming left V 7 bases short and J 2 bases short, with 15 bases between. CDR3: CASTYQTLTYEQYF. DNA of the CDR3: TGTGCCAGCACCTACCAGACACTTACCTACGAGCAGTACTTC. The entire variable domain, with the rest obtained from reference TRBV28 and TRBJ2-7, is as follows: DVKVTQSSRYLVKRTGEKVFLECVQDMDHENMFWYRQDPGLGLRLIYFSYDVKMKEKGDIPEGYSVSREKKERFSLILESASTNQTSMYLCASTYQTLTYEQYFGPGTRLTVT.

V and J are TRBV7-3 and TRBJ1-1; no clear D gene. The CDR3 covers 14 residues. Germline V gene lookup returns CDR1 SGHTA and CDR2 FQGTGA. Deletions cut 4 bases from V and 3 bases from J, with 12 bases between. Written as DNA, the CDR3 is TGTGCCAGCAGCTCTCTTATGTTGTACACTGAAGCTTTCTTT. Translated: CASSSLMLYTEAFF. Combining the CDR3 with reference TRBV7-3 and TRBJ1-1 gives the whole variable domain GAGVSQTPSNKVTEKGKYVELRCDPISGHTALYWYRQSLGQGPEFLIYFQGTGAADDSGLPNDRFFAVRPEGSVSTLKIQRTERGDSAVYLCASSSLMLYTEAFFGQGTRLTVV.

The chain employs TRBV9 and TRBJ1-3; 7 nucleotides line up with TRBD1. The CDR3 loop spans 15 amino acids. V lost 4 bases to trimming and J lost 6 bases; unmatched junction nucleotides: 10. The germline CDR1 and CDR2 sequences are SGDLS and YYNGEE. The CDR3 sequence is CASSTSTGKENTIYF. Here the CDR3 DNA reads TGTGCCAGCAGCACTTCGACAGGGAAGGAAAACACCATATATTTT.

CDR3 residues: CASSQDFGGAVYNEQFF. The DNA of the CDR3 is TGCGCCAGCAGCCAAGATTTTGGTGGGGCCGTCTACAATGAGCAGTTCTTC. The chain links TRBV4-3 to TRBJ2-1, with a tentative D call TRBD1 (5 bases). V dropped 0 bases and J dropped 3 bases, with 15 bases sitting between them. From germline, CDR1 is LGHNA and CDR2 YSLEER. The CDR3 contains 17 residues.

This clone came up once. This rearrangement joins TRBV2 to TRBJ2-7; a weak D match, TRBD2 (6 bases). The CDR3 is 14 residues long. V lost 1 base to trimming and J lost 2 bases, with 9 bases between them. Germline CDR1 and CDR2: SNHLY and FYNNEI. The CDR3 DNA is TGTGCCAGCAGTGAAGGGGGGGTCCCCTACGAGCAGTACTTC. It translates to CASSEGGVPYEQYF.

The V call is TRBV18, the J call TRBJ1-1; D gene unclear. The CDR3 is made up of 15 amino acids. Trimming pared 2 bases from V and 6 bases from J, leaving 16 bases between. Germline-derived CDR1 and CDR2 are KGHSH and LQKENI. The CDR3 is CASSPTGNGIAEAFF. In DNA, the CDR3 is TGTGCCAGCTCACCAACGGGGAACGGTATCGCTGAAGCTTTCTTT.

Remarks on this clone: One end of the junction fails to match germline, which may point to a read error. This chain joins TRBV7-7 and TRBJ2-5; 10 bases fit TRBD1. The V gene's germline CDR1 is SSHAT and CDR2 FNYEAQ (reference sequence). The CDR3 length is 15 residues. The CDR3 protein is CASSFGTGVTETQYF. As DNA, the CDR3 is TGTGCTAGCAGCTTCGGGACAGGGGTGACGGAGACCCAGTACTTC. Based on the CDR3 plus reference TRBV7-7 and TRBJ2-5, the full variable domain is GAGVSQSPRYKVTKRGQDVTLRCDPISSHATLYWYQQALGQGPEFLTYFNYEAQPDKSGLPSDRFSAERPEGSISTLTIQRTEQRDSAMYRCASSFGTGVTETQYFGPGTRLLVL.

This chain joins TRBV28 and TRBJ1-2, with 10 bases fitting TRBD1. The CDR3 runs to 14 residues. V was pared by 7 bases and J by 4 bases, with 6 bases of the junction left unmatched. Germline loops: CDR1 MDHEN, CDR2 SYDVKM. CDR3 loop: CASITTGGIYGYTF. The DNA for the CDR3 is TGTGCCAGCATCACGACAGGGGGCATCTATGGCTACACCTTC.

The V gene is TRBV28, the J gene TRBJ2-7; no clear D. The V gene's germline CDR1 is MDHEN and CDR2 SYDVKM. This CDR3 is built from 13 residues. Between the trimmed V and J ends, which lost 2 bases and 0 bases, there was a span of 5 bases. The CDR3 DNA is TGTGCCAGCAGTTTAGGAAGCTCCTACGAGCAGTACTTC. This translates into CASSLGSSYEQYF. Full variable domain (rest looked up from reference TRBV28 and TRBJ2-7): DVKVTQSSRYLVKRTGEKVFLECVQDMDHENMFWYRQDPGLGLRLIYFSYDVKMKEKGDIPEGYSVSREKKERFSLILESASTNQTSMYLCASSLGSSYEQYFGPGTRLTVT.

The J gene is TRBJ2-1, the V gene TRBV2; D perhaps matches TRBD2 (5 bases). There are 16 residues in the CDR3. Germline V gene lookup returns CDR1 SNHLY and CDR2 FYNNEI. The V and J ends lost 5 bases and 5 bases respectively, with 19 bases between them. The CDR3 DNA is TGTGCCAGCAGTAAATCTCGACTACCCCGAGACAATGAGCAGTTCTTC. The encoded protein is CASSKSRLPRDNEQFF.

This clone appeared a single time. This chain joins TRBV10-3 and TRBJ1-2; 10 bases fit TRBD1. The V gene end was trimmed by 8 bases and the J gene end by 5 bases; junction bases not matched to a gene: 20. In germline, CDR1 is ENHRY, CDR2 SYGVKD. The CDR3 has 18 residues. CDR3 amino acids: CAILWDRGGVYTEYGYTF. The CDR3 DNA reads TGTGCCATCCTGTGGGACAGGGGTGGGGTGTATACGGAATATGGCTACACCTTC.

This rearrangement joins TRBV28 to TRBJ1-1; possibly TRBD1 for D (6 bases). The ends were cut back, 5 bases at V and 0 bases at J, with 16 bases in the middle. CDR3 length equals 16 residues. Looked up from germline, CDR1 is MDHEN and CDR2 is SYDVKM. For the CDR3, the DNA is TGTGCCAGCAGTCCCGCCAACGGGGGGCTGAACACTGAAGCTTTCTTT. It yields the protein CASSPANGGLNTEAFF.

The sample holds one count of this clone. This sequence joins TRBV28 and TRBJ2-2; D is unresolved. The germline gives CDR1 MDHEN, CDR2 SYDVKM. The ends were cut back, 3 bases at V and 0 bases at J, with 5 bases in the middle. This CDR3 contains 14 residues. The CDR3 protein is CASSFLPNTGELFF. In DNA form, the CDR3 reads TGTGCCAGCAGTTTTCTCCCGAACACCGGGGAGCTGTTTTTT.

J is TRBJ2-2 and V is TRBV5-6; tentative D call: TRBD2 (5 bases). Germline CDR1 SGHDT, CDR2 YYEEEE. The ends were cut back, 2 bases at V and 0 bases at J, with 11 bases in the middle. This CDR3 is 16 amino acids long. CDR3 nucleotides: TGTGCCAGCAGCTTATTAGCGCTCGCGAACACCGGGGAGCTGTTTTTT. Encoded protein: CASSLLALANTGELFF.

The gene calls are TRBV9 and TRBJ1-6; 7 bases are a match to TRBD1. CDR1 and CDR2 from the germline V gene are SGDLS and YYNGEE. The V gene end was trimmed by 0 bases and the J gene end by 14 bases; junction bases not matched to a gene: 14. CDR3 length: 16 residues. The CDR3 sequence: CASSVGLDRTGAALHF. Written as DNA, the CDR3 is TGTGCCAGCAGCGTAGGATTGGACAGGACGGGTGCAGCCCTCCACTTT.

The CDR3 DNA is TGTGCCAGCAGTCAACTAGCGCGGACCTACGAGCAGTACTTC. Translating gives CASSQLARTYEQYF. The V gene is TRBV27, the J gene TRBJ2-7; 7 nucleotides match TRBD2. J lost 2 bases, V lost 5 bases, and 6 bases had no gene match. Germline V lookup: CDR1 MNHEY, CDR2 SMNVEV (reference sequence). CDR3 length: 14 amino acids.

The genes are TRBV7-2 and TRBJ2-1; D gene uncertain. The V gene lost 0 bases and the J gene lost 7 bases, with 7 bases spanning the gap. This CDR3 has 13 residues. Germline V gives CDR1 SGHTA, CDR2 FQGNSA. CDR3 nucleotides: TGTGCCAGCAGCTTAGCGGGTTCAAATGAGCAGTTCTTC. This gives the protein CASSLAGSNEQFF.

The CDR3 nucleotides are TGCGCCAGCAGCCAAGACACGGCAGGGGATCGGTCACCCCTCCACTTT. This encodes CASSQDTAGDRSPLHF. This rearrangement joins TRBV4-1 to TRBJ1-6, with D maybe TRBD1 (6 bases). The length of the CDR3 is 16 residues. Trimming took 0 bases from V and 10 from J, leaving 16 bases between them. Germline assignment: CDR1 MGHRA and CDR2 YSYEKL.

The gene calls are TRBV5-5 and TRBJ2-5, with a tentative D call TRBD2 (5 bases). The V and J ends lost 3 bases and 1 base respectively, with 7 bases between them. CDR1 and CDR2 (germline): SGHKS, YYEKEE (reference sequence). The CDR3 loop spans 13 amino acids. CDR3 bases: TGTGCCAGCAGCTACCGGGGCCAAGAGACCCAGTACTTC. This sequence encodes CASSYRGQETQYF.

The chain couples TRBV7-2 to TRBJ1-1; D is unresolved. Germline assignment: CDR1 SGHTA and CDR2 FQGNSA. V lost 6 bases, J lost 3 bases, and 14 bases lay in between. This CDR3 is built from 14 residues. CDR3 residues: CASSPGRADTEAFF. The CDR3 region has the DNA TGTGCCAGCAGTCCGGGGAGGGCCGACACTGAAGCTTTCTTT.